This T cell receptor (beta chain) was captured by sequencing in a study of immune characterization of retroperitoneal liposarcoma. TCRdb fed the PCR reads into MiXCR, producing one record per CDR3 protein. The sample lists about 5,100 distinct CDR3 sequences; approximately 33% were seen once. The V and J ends lost 2 bases and 4 bases, in that order; junction bases with no gene match: 12. The CDR3 length is 18 residues. Germline CDR1 and CDR2: MNHEY and SVGAGI. V and J are TRBV6-5 and TRBJ2-2; TRBD2 matches 8 bases. The sequence was obtained from a female donor with retroperitoneal liposarcoma. The sequenced sample consisted of tumor tissue. CDR3 in DNA: TGTGCCAGCAGTTACACCTCCGGGACTAGGGCCGTCACCGGGGAGCTGTTTTTT. This sequence encodes CASSYTSGTRAVTGELFF.